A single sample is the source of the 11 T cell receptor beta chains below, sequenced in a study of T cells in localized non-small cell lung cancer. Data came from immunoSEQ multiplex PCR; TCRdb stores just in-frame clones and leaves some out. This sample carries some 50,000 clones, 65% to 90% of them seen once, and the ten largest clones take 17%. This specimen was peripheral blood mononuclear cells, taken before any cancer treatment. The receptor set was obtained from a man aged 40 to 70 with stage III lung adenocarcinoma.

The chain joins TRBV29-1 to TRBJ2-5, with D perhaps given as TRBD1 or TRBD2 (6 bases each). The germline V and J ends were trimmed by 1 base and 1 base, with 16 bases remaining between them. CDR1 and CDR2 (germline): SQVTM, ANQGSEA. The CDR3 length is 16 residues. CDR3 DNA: TGCAGCGTTGAAGTTCTCGGGGGCCTTTCCCAAGAGACCCAGTACTTC. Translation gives CSVEVLGGLSQETQYF.

CDR3 loop: CAIRRSYGYTF. CDR3 nucleotides: TGTGCCATCAGACGGTCCTATGGCTACACCTTC. The chain couples TRBV10-3 to TRBJ1-2; unclear D gene. Trimming cost V 6 bases and J 4 bases, with 6 bases left between them. The germline V gene has CDR1 ENHRY and CDR2 SYGVKD. The CDR3 has 11 residues.

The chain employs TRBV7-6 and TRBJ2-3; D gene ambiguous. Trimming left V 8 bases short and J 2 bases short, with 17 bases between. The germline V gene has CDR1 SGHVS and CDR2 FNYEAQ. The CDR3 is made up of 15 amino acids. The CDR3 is CASRSLTHSTDTQYF. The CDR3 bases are TGTGCCAGCCGTAGCTTAACTCACTCCACAGATACGCAGTATTTT.

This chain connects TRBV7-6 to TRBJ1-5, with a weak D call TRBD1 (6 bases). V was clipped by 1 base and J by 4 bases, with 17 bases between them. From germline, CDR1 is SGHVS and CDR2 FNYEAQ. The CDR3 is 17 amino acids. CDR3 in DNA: TGTGCCAGCAGCTTAGGCCCAATTACGCAGGGGAATCAGCCCCAGCATTTT. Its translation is CASSLGPITQGNQPQHF.

Written as DNA, the CDR3 is TGCGCCAGCAGCCAGACCGGGATTTCCTACGAGCAGTACTTC. Its protein product is CASSQTGISYEQYF. The J gene is TRBJ2-7, the V gene TRBV5-1; tentative D call: TRBD2 (5 bases). This CDR3 comprises 14 residues. Per germline, CDR1 SGHRS and CDR2 YFSETQ. V dropped 4 bases and J dropped 1 base, with 12 bases sitting between them.

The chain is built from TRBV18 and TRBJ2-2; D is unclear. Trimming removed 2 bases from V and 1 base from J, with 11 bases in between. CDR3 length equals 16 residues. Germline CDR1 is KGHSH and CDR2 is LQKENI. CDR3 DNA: TGTGCCAGCTCACCATCATCCCCGCTGAACACCGGGGAGCTGTTTTTT. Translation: CASSPSSPLNTGELFF.

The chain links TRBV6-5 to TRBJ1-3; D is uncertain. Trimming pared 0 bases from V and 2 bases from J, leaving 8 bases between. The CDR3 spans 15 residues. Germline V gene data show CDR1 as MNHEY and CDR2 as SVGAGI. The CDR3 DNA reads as TGTGCCAGCAGTTACTCACCCCCAGCTGGAAACACCATATATTTT. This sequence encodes CASSYSPPAGNTIYF.

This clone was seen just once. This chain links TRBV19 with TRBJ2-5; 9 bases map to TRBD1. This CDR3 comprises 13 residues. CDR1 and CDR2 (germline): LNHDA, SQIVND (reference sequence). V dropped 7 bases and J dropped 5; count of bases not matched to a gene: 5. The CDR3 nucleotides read TGTGCCAGTAAGGACAGGGGATGGGAGACCCAGTACTTC. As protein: CASKDRGWETQYF. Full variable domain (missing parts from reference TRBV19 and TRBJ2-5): DGGITQSPKYLFRKEGQNVTLSCEQNLNHDAMYWYRQDPGQGLRLIYYSQIVNDFQKGDIAEGYSVSREKKESFPLTVTSAQKNPTAFYLCASKDRGWETQYFGPGTRLLVL.

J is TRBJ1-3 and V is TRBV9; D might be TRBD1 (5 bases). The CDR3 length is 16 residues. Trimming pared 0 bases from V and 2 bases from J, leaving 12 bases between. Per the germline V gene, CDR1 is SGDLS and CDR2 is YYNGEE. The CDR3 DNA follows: TGTGCCAGCAGCGTAGCGGGACGGCTCCCTGGAAACACCATATATTTT. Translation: CASSVAGRLPGNTIYF.

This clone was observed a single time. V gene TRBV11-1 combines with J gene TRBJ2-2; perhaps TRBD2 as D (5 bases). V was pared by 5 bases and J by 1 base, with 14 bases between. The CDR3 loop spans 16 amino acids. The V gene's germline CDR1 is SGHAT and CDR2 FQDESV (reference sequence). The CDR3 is CASSRKREKNTGELFF. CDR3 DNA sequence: TGTGCCAGCAGCCGCAAACGGGAAAAGAACACCGGGGAGCTGTTTTTT.

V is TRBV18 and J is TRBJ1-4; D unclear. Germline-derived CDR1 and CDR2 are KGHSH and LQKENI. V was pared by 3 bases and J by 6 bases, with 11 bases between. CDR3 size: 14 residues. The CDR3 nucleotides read TGTGCCAGCTCACCCTACACCCGCTATGAAAAACTGTTTTTT. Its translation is CASSPYTRYEKLFF.